This TCR beta chain was captured by sequencing in a study of response to subunit inactivated influenza vaccine. Findings and limits, study-wide: Authors suggested seasonal influenza vaccinations each recruit few new T cells.

Between the trimmed V and J ends, which lost 4 bases and 5 bases, there was a span of 11 bases. The CDR3 is 13 residues long. TCRdb re-analysed the RT-PCR reads in MiXCR, keeping a single row per CDR3 protein. The sample lists 500,000 to 600,000 distinct CDR3 sequences; approximately 14% were seen once. Comments on this clonotype: Its antigen is undetermined.

The clonotype was recovered from a man aged 45-65 years who received an inactivated influenza vaccine. The chain employs TRBV12-3 or TRBV12-4 and TRBJ1-2; no definite D call. The sequencing here drew on PBMCs from blood, taken 11 to 12 days after vaccination. The CDR3 loop is CASSSQLLYGYTF. In nucleotides, the CDR3 is TGTGCCAGCAGTTCCCAACTCCTGTATGGCTACACCTTC.